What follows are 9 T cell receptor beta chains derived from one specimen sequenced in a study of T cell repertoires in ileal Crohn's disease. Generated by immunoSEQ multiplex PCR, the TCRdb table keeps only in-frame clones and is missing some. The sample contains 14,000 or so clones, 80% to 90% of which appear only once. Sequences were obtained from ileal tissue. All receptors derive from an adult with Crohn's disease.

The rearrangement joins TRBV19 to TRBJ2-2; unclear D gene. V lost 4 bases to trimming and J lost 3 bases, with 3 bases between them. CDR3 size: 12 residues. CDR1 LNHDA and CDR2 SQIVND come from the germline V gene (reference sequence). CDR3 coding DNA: TGTGCCAGTAGTACTTACACCGGGGAGCTGTTTTTT. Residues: CASSTYTGELFF.

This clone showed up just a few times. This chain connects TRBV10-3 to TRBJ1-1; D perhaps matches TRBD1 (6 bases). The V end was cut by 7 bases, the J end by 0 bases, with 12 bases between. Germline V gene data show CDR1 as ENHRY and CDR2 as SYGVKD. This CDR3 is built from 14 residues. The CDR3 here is CAIMDSAVNTEAFF. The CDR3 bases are TGTGCCATCATGGACAGCGCTGTGAACACTGAAGCTTTCTTT.

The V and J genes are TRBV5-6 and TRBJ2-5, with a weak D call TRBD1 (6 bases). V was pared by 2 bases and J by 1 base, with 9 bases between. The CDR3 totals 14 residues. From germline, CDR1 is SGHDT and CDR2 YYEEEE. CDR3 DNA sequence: TGTGCCAGCAGCTTCGGGACACTCCAAGAGACCCAGTACTTC. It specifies CASSFGTLQETQYF.

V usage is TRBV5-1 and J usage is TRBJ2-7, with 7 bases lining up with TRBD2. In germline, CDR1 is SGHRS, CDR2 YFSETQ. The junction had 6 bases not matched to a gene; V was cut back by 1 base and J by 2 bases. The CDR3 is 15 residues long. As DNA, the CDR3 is TGCGCCAGCAGCTTGTGGGCGGGAGAGGCCTACGAGCAGTACTTC. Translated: CASSLWAGEAYEQYF. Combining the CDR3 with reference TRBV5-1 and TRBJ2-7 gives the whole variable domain KAGVTQTPRYLIKTRGQQVTLSCSPISGHRSVSWYQQTPGQGLQFLFEYFSETQRNKGNFPGRFSGRQFSNSRSEMNVSTLELGDSALYLCASSLWAGEAYEQYFGPGTRLTVT.

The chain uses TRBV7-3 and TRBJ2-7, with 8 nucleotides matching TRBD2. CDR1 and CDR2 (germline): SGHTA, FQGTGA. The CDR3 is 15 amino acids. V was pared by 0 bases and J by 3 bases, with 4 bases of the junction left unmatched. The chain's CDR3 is CASSLTGGADYEQYF. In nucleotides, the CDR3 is TGTGCCAGCAGCTTAACCGGGGGGGCCGACTACGAGCAGTACTTC.

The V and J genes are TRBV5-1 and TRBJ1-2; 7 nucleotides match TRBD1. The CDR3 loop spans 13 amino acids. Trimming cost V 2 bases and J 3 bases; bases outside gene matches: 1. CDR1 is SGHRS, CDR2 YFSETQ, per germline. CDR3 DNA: TGCGCCAGCAGCTTTCAGGGGGACTATGGCTACACCTTC. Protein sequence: CASSFQGDYGYTF.

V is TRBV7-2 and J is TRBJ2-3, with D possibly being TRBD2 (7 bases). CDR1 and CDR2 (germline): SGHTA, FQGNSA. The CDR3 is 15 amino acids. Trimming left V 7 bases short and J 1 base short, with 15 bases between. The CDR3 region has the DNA TGTGCCAGCAACCCCGCGGGGGCCGGCACAGATACGCAGTATTTT. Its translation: CASNPAGAGTDTQYF.

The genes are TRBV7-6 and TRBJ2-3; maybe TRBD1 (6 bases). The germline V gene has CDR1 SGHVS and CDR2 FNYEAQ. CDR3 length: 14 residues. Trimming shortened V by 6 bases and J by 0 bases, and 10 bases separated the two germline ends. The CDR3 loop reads CASRKGQSTDTQYF. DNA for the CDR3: TGTGCCAGCAGGAAAGGACAGAGCACAGATACGCAGTATTTT.

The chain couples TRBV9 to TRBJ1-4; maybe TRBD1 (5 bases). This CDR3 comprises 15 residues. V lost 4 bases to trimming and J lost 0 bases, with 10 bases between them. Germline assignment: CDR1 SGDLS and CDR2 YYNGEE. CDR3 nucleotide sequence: TGTGCCAGCAGCCCTAGACAGACAACTAATGAAAAACTGTTTTTT. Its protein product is CASSPRQTTNEKLFF.